The present TCR beta chain was sequenced within a study of control samples from healthy donors and cancer patients. The assay was immunoSEQ multiplex PCR, and TCRdb's table has in-frame clones only and misses some. Of 200,000 to 250,000 clones listed, about 94% were seen once; the top ten hold approximately 1.5%. Germline-derived CDR1 and CDR2 are SGHNT and YYREEE (reference sequence). CDR3 size: 15 residues. V shed 10 bases, J shed 6 bases, and the junction held 17 bases outside the gene matches. Sequencing used blood. The source of this sequence is a man between 50 and 59 years old in good health. The gene calls are TRBV5-4 and TRBJ1-1; 8 positions match TRBD1. The CDR3 nucleotides are TGTGCCTCAAGGGCAGGGGGCGAGAGAACCGCTGAAGCTTTCTTT. The encoded protein is CASRAGGERTAEAFF.